One sample yielded the 22 T cell receptor beta chains listed below, sequenced in a study of OX40 agonist ivuxolimab in advanced cancers. The method was immunoSEQ multiplex PCR; TCRdb's version includes in-frame clones alone and lacks a portion of them. The table shows about 45,000 clones, with 88% occurring only once. Sequencing was performed on CD4+ or CD8+ T cells sorted from blood, taken in a trial of the OX40 agonist ivuxolimab. Receptors originate from an adult with an advanced solid tumor such as melanoma, head and neck, liver or kidney cancer.

The rearrangement links TRBV28 to TRBJ2-6, with D possibly being TRBD1 (6 bases). Trimming left V 6 bases short and J 0 bases short, with 30 bases between. This CDR3 is built from 22 residues. Germline assignment: CDR1 MDHEN and CDR2 SYDVKM. CDR3 sequence: CASSFLGSWGREGSSGANVLTF. CDR3 DNA: TGTGCCAGCAGCTTTCTCGGTTCGTGGGGGCGCGAGGGCAGCTCTGGGGCCAACGTCCTGACTTTC.

The chain couples TRBV28 to TRBJ2-3, with D perhaps TRBD1 or TRBD2 (6 bases each). Germline assignment: CDR1 MDHEN and CDR2 SYDVKM. The germline V and J ends were trimmed by 0 bases and 6 bases, with 16 bases remaining between them. The CDR3 has 16 residues. This chain's CDR3 is CASSLWGRGGRDTQYF. The CDR3 DNA reads as TGTGCCAGCAGTTTATGGGGCAGGGGAGGACGGGATACGCAGTATTTT. Variable domain in full (rest from reference TRBV28 and TRBJ2-3): DVKVTQSSRYLVKRTGEKVFLECVQDMDHENMFWYRQDPGLGLRLIYFSYDVKMKEKGDIPEGYSVSREKKERFSLILESASTNQTSMYLCASSLWGRGGRDTQYFGPGTRLTVL.

CDR3 in amino acids: CASSQDGGTAWGYTF. DNA for the CDR3: TGTGCCAGCAGCCAAGATGGGGGGACGGCATGGGGCTACACCTTC. The rearrangement links TRBV4-2 to TRBJ1-2; D possibly corresponds to TRBD1 (5 bases). The CDR3 spans 15 residues. V dropped 0 bases and J dropped 8 bases, with 16 bases sitting between them. Germline CDR1 is LGHNA and CDR2 is YNFKEQ.

For the CDR3, the DNA is TGTGCCAGCAGTTACCATAGCGGGGAGGAGACCCAGTACTTC. Translation gives CASSYHSGEETQYF. The V call is TRBV6-8, the J call TRBJ2-5; 8 bases match TRBD2. V lost 2 bases and J lost 5; bases outside the gene matches: 4. The CDR3 consists of 14 residues. In germline, CDR1 is MNHGY, CDR2 SAAAGT.

The rearrangement joins TRBV5-1 to TRBJ2-3, with 8 bases fitting TRBD1. CDR1 is SGHRS, CDR2 YFSETQ, per germline. The CDR3 runs to 15 residues. With V trimmed by 2 bases and J by 1 base, 3 bases remained unmatched. The CDR3 coding sequence is TGCGCCAGCAGCTTTCAGGGGGCCGGCACAGATACGCAGTATTTT. It translates to CASSFQGAGTDTQYF.

J is TRBJ2-7 and V is TRBV19, with D perhaps matching TRBD1 or TRBD2 (5 bases each). The CDR3 consists of 13 residues. Germline CDR1 and CDR2: LNHDA and SQIVND (reference sequence). V was trimmed by 4 bases and J by 6 bases, leaving 13 bases between them. The chain's CDR3 is CASSSSWGIEQYF. As DNA, the CDR3 is TGTGCCAGTAGTAGCTCGTGGGGGATCGAGCAGTACTTC. Looking up the rest from reference TRBV19 and TRBJ2-7 gives the full variable domain: DGGITQSPKYLFRKEGQNVTLSCEQNLNHDAMYWYRQDPGQGLRLIYYSQIVNDFQKGDIAEGYSVSREKKESFPLTVTSAQKNPTAFYLCASSSSWGIEQYFGPGTRLTVT.

The chain is built from TRBV29-1 and TRBJ2-5; D unresolved. With 4 bases removed from V and 4 bases from J, the gap between germline ends came to 10 bases. The CDR3 consists of 12 residues. The germline V gene encodes CDR1 SQVTM and CDR2 ANQGSEA. As DNA, the CDR3 is TGCAGCGTTGCCCCCCGCGTAGAGACCCAGTACTTC. The encoded protein is CSVAPRVETQYF.

In its sample, this clone was seen a few times. V and J are TRBV30 and TRBJ1-2; 9 bases line up with TRBD1. Germline V lookup: CDR1 GTSNPN, CDR2 SVGIG (reference sequence). The CDR3 contains 14 residues. V was clipped by 1 base and J by 4 bases; unmatched bases: 4. The chain's CDR3 is CAWSGLQGAYGYTF. The CDR3 DNA is TGTGCCTGGAGTGGACTACAGGGGGCCTATGGCTACACCTTC.

The chain is built from TRBV6-5 and TRBJ2-3; tentatively, D is TRBD2 (5 bases). Germline V gene lookup returns CDR1 MNHEY and CDR2 SVGAGI. Trimming shortened V by 4 bases and J by 0 bases, and 11 bases separated the two germline ends. The CDR3 length is 15 residues. The CDR3 loop reads CASSLTGTSTDTQYF. In DNA, the CDR3 is TGTGCCAGCAGTTTAACGGGAACTAGCACAGATACGCAGTATTTT.

The V call is TRBV13, the J call TRBJ2-3, with 8 nucleotides matching TRBD2. The CDR3 is 15 amino acids. The J segment lost 4 bases and the V segment lost 4 bases, leaving 7 bases of the junction unmatched. Germline loops: CDR1 PRHDT, CDR2 FYEKMQ (reference sequence). The CDR3 sequence: CASSSAGGRADTQYF. The CDR3 nucleotides are TGTGCCAGCAGCTCGGCGGGGGGTCGGGCAGATACGCAGTATTTT.

The chain is built from TRBV11-1 and TRBJ2-2; 8 bases fit TRBD2. The CDR3 runs 14 residues. Germline-derived CDR1 and CDR2 are SGHAT and FQDESV (reference sequence). V lost 3 bases and J lost 8; bases outside the gene matches: 5. The CDR3 DNA follows: TGTGCCAGCAGCTTGACTAGCGTCTCTGGGGAGCTGTTTTTT. Amino acid sequence: CASSLTSVSGELFF.

V gene TRBV30 combines with J gene TRBJ1-4; weak D call: TRBD1 (6 bases). Germline values: CDR1 GTSNPN, CDR2 SVGIG (reference sequence). V was pared by 4 bases and J by 8 bases, with 11 bases between. The CDR3 is 12 residues long. This CDR3 is CAWMGAGEKLFF. For the CDR3, the DNA is TGTGCCTGGATGGGGGCAGGAGAAAAACTGTTTTTT.

The J gene is TRBJ2-5, the V gene TRBV20-1; D is ambiguous. V was pared by 5 bases and J by 5 bases, with 6 bases between. CDR3 length: 10 amino acids. The germline V gene has CDR1 DFQATT and CDR2 SNEGSKA (reference sequence). Here the CDR3 reads CSAGPETQYF. CDR3 coding DNA: TGCAGTGCTGGGCCCGAGACCCAGTACTTC.

The chain combines TRBV10-3 with TRBJ1-3; weak D call: TRBD1 (6 bases). The V end was cut by 2 bases, the J end by 0 bases, with 14 bases between. Germline CDR1 and CDR2: ENHRY and SYGVKD. CDR3 length: 17 amino acids. CDR3 DNA sequence: TGTGCCATCAGTGAGAGGGGGAGGGCTAGCTCTGGAAACACCATATATTTT. It is translated as CAISERGRASSGNTIYF.

The J gene is TRBJ2-1, the V gene TRBV9, with a tentative D call TRBD1 (6 bases). Trimming left V 0 bases short and J 8 bases short, with 18 bases between. Germline V gene sequence: CDR1 SGDLS, CDR2 YYNGEE. The CDR3 contains 16 residues. CDR3 protein: CASSVVGGFSGHEQFF. CDR3 nucleotide sequence: TGTGCCAGCAGCGTAGTAGGGGGATTCTCGGGCCATGAGCAGTTCTTC.

The rearrangement joins TRBV2 to TRBJ1-3; TRBD1 matches 9 bases. The CDR3 covers 16 residues. The trim removed 6 bases at V and 0 bases at J, leaving 6 bases unmatched. Per germline, CDR1 SNHLY and CDR2 FYNNEI. The CDR3 bases are TGTGCCAGCAGAGGGACAGGGACTTTCTCTGGAAACACCATATATTTT. This gives the protein CASRGTGTFSGNTIYF.

The chain combines TRBV5-1 with TRBJ1-1, with 9 positions matching TRBD1. The length of the CDR3 is 14 residues. With 4 bases clipped from V and 7 bases from J, the junction kept 8 bases outside the gene matches. The germline V gene has CDR1 SGHRS and CDR2 YFSETQ. CDR3 DNA sequence: TGCGCCAGCAGCCGTGGGACAGGGAGGATTGAAGCTTTCTTT. It yields the protein CASSRGTGRIEAFF.

The chain links TRBV7-9 to TRBJ2-2; D is tentatively TRBD1 or TRBD2 (5 bases each). Trimming took off 5 bases at V and 6 bases at J, with 10 bases between the two ends. This CDR3 comprises 13 residues. The germline V gene encodes CDR1 SEHNR and CDR2 FQNEAQ (reference sequence). The CDR3 nucleotides read TGTGCCAGCAGCCTGGGACCGGCCGGGGAGCTGTTTTTT. This sequence encodes CASSLGPAGELFF. Using reference TRBV7-9 and TRBJ2-2 for the parts outside the CDR3, the full variable domain is DTGVSQNPRHKITKRGQNVTFRCDPISEHNRLYWYRQTLGQGPEFLTYFQNEAQLEKSRLLSDRFSAERPKGSFSTLEIQRTEQGDSAMYLCASSLGPAGELFFGEGSRLTVL.

The V gene is TRBV7-6, the J gene TRBJ1-5, with D possibly being TRBD1 (5 bases). The CDR3 is 15 residues long. V was clipped by 5 bases and J by 1 base, with 12 bases between them. CDR1 is SGHVS, CDR2 FNYEAQ, per germline. CDR3 protein: CASSPGAGSNQPQHF. The DNA for the CDR3 is TGTGCCAGCAGCCCCGGGGCAGGGAGCAATCAGCCCCAGCATTTT.

In DNA, the CDR3 is TGTGCCAGCAGCCAATTAACTAGCGGAGGCCCCTACGAGCAGTACTTC. This translates into CASSQLTSGGPYEQYF. The chain is built from TRBV4-2 and TRBJ2-7; 8 bases are a match to TRBD2. CDR1 is LGHNA and CDR2 is YNFKEQ in the germline V gene. The CDR3 sequence is 16 residues long. J gave up 2 bases and V 2 bases, and 8 bases lay outside the gene matches.

This clone showed up just a few times. The J gene is TRBJ2-5, the V gene TRBV5-4; D gene unclear. The germline V gene encodes CDR1 SGHNT and CDR2 YYREEE (reference sequence). V was pared by 4 bases and J by 4 bases, with 14 bases between. There are 14 residues in the CDR3. In DNA form, the CDR3 reads TGTGCCAGCAGCGCCCTTACGTTGGGAGAGACCCAGTACTTC. It yields the protein CASSALTLGETQYF. Full variable domain (rest looked up from reference TRBV5-4 and TRBJ2-5): ETGVTQSPTHLIKTRGQQVTLRCSSQSGHNTVSWYQQALGQGPQFIFQYYREEENGRGNFPPRFSGLQFPNYSSELNVNALELDDSALYLCASSALTLGETQYFGPGTRLLVL.

This chain joins TRBV13 and TRBJ2-3; tentatively, D is TRBD2 (5 bases). The CDR3 sequence is 13 residues long. V was clipped by 5 bases and J by 1 base, with 7 bases between them. The germline gives CDR1 PRHDT, CDR2 FYEKMQ (reference sequence). The CDR3 here is CASSPRGTDTQYF. The CDR3 DNA reads TGTGCCAGCAGCCCGAGGGGCACAGATACGCAGTATTTT.